This T cell receptor (beta chain) was profiled in a study of radiation and T cells in renal cell carcinoma. Study-wide points: From baseline, blood top tumor clonotypes peaked at 2 weeks post-radiation. Baseline intratumoral clonotype presence is unknown without pretreatment biopsies.

A word on this clone: Antigen specificity is unknown.

Clones were sequenced by immunoSEQ multiplex PCR, and TCRdb holds only the in-frame ones, with some missing. The sample carries around 180,000 clones, 88% recorded once. Looked up from germline, CDR1 is MNHNS and CDR2 is SASEGT. Trimming at V came to 2 bases and at J to 7 bases, leaving 7 bases not matched to a gene. The CDR3 has 15 residues. Sample time point: blood 4 weeks post-SBRT, at nephrectomy. The treatment: 15 Gy SBRT to primary tumor, nephrectomy 4 weeks later. Nephrectomy followed 15 Gy stereotactic body radiation by 4 weeks. Blood was sampled at baseline, 2 weeks and 4 weeks after SBRT. The chain has TRBV6-1 and TRBJ1-4; 7 bases map to TRBD1. The clonotype was recovered from a woman between 50 and 59 years old with renal cell carcinoma. The sequencing used blood, collected from a patient whose treatment included radiotherapy and nephrectomy. CDR3 region: CASSETTGVAEKLFF. The CDR3 DNA is TGTGCCAGCAGTGAAACTACAGGGGTCGCTGAAAAACTGTTTTTT.